This T cell receptor (beta chain) was retrieved from a study of cytomegalovirus exposure and HLA in healthy donors. General study findings and limits: There were some public TCRs occurring in many donors, but most TCR sequences were rare. In a later analysis, a genetic analysis reported fewer productive-TCR N-insertions in an Asian-associated ancestry cluster than the cohort average. Later work found that TCR association rates differed between HLA loci; DRB1 had the most and HLA-C the fewest.

PCR involved 60 Vbeta and 13 Jbeta primers. Data came from immunoSEQ multiplex PCR; TCRdb stores just in-frame clones and leaves some out. Among about 150,000 clones, 74% were seen once, and the ten largest hold roughly 2.2%. With respect to this clone: Its antigen is unidentified.

The sequenced material came from PBMCs. The TCR originated in a man aged 30 to 39 in good health and CMV-seronegative.

The CDR3 loop reads CAGMTSGLLVNEQFF. DNA of the CDR3: TGTGCCGGCATGACTAGCGGGCTGTTGGTTAATGAGCAGTTCTTC. V and J are TRBV6-1 and TRBJ2-1; the match to TRBD2 covers 10 bases. V was pared by 11 bases and J by 7 bases, with 14 bases of the junction left unmatched. From germline, CDR1 is MNHNS and CDR2 SASEGT. This CDR3 has 15 residues.